This TCR beta chain came from a study of early T cells in non-severe SARS-CoV-2 infection. CDR3 length: 12 residues. J was trimmed by 5 bases and V by 4 bases; bases with no gene match: 1. Germline V lookup: CDR1 LNHDA, CDR2 SQIVND (reference sequence). TCRdb called the 5' RACE reads again in MiXCR, with one record for every CDR3 protein. The data hold some 61,000 distinct CDR3 sequences, with over 7% observed a single time. This clonotype was detected many times. This chain connects TRBV19 to TRBJ2-5; 7 bases map to TRBD1. Sequenced sample: whole blood. The sequence came from an adult who was a healthcare worker with PCR-confirmed SARS-CoV-2 infection or an uninfected control (not recorded which). The CDR3 here is CASSTTGETQYF. The CDR3 nucleotides are TGTGCCAGTAGTACGACAGGGGAGACCCAGTACTTC.